This TCR beta chain was retrieved from a study of shared clonotypes between healthy human individuals. Each replicate PCR on the sorted subsets used 200 ng DNA (around 31,000 T cell genomes). Using immunoSEQ multiplex PCR, the repertoire was profiled, and TCRdb retains in-frame clones only, with some absent. Of over 800,000 clones in the sample, nearly 95% are singletons; the top ten hold 24%. The CDR3 spans 17 residues. J lost 0 bases, V lost 5 bases, and 10 bases had no gene match. Per germline, CDR1 SEHNR and CDR2 FQNEAQ (reference sequence). This clone has a single count. Naive-designated CD8 cells lacked CD45RO, were positively enriched for CCR7, and omitted terminally differentiated effector memory CD45RA+ cells.

What was sequenced was naive CD8+ T cells sorted from blood. This receptor was taken from a man between 25 and 39 years old in good health. The chain couples TRBV7-9 to TRBJ2-4, with 7 bases identical to TRBD2. CDR3 nucleotides: TGTGCCAGCAGCGGGAGCGGGGCAGGTCTAGCCAAAAACATTCAGTACTTC. Amino acids: CASSGSGAGLAKNIQYF.